The 29 T cell receptor beta chains below come from one sample, sequenced in a study of T cell responses to AZD1222 COVID-19 vaccine. The table came from immunoSEQ multiplex PCR; TCRdb's copy has only in-frame clones and leaves some out. The table lists around 100,000 clones, 87% of them singletons. The sample here was peripheral blood, taken on day 0 of MenACWY control vaccination. Receptors originate from an adult in good health.

CDR3: CASSLVTGQGYTF. The CDR3 coding sequence is TGTGCCAGCAGCTTGGTGACAGGACAGGGCTACACCTTC. This sequence joins TRBV5-5 and TRBJ1-2; D might be TRBD1 (6 bases). The germline CDR1 and CDR2 sequences are SGHKS and YYEKEE (reference sequence). V dropped 0 bases and J dropped 8 bases, with 11 bases sitting between them. The CDR3 extends over 13 amino acids.

V usage is TRBV25-1 and J usage is TRBJ1-2; no reliable D call. Per the germline V gene, CDR1 is MGHDK and CDR2 is SYGVNS. The V end was cut by 3 bases, the J end by 4 bases, with 9 bases between. CDR3 length equals 13 residues. The CDR3 loop reads CASSDGPLYGYTF. The CDR3 nucleotides read TGTGCCAGCAGTGACGGGCCTCTCTATGGCTACACCTTC.

The chain couples TRBV28 to TRBJ1-3; TRBD1 agrees at 9 bases. CDR1 and CDR2 (germline): MDHEN, SYDVKM. This CDR3 spans 16 amino acids. With V trimmed by 2 bases and J by 5 bases, 7 bases remained unmatched. The CDR3 coding sequence is TGTGCCAGCAGTTTACCCACGACAGGGGGTAGAAACACCATATATTTT. Translation: CASSLPTTGGRNTIYF.

This clone was counted once. The CDR3 coding sequence is TGCGCCAGCAGCTTGACTAGCACAGATACGCAGTATTTT. It translates to CASSLTSTDTQYF. This sequence joins TRBV5-1 and TRBJ2-3; D call uncertain. Trimming removed 1 base from V and 0 bases from J, with 3 bases in between. The CDR3 loop spans 13 amino acids. Germline V gene sequence: CDR1 SGHRS, CDR2 YFSETQ.

This chain uses TRBV19 with TRBJ1-3; D is undetermined. The CDR3 covers 15 residues. The V gene lost 4 bases and the J gene lost 2 bases, with 12 bases spanning the gap. Per the germline V gene, CDR1 is LNHDA and CDR2 is SQIVND (reference sequence). CDR3 amino acids: CASSTHLGTGNTIYF. DNA of the CDR3: TGTGCCAGTAGTACCCACCTGGGGACTGGAAACACCATATATTTT. The full variable domain, in which reference TRBV19 and TRBJ1-3 provide the parts outside the CDR3, is DGGITQSPKYLFRKEGQNVTLSCEQNLNHDAMYWYRQDPGQGLRLIYYSQIVNDFQKGDIAEGYSVSREKKESFPLTVTSAQKNPTAFYLCASSTHLGTGNTIYFGEGSWLTVV.

V gene TRBV5-6 combines with J gene TRBJ2-4; tentatively, D is TRBD1 or TRBD2 (5 bases each). CDR1 and CDR2 from the germline V gene are SGHDT and YYEEEE. There are 14 residues in the CDR3. V dropped 2 bases and J dropped 7 bases, with 13 bases sitting between them. The CDR3: CASSFGTGRNIQYF. The CDR3, as DNA: TGTGCCAGCAGCTTCGGGACGGGACGGAACATTCAGTACTTC. The whole variable domain, remainder taken from reference TRBV5-6 and TRBJ2-4, is DAGVTQSPTHLIKTRGQQVTLRCSPKSGHDTVSWYQQALGQGPQFIFQYYEEEERQRGNFPDRFSGHQFPNYSSELNVNALLLGDSALYLCASSFGTGRNIQYFGAGTRLSVL.

This sequence joins TRBV2 and TRBJ2-1; unclear D gene. With 6 bases removed from V and 6 bases from J, the gap between germline ends came to 12 bases. The V gene's germline CDR1 is SNHLY and CDR2 FYNNEI. This CDR3 is built from 13 residues. The CDR3 DNA reads TGTGCCAGCAGCGAGCGACTTCCCAATGAGCAGTTCTTC. Translation gives CASSERLPNEQFF.

The count of this clone is one. The chain has TRBV30 and TRBJ2-2; no definite D call. The germline V gene has CDR1 GTSNPN and CDR2 SVGIG (reference sequence). CDR3 size: 14 residues. V shed 4 bases and J shed 6 bases, with 15 bases lying between them. CDR3 loop: CAWIRELLAGELFF. CDR3 coding DNA: TGTGCCTGGATCCGAGAGTTGTTAGCCGGGGAGCTGTTTTTT.

V gene TRBV5-1 combines with J gene TRBJ2-7; possible D gene TRBD1, 5 bases. The CDR3 extends over 15 amino acids. V shed 1 base and J shed 5 bases, with 16 bases lying between them. Germline V gives CDR1 SGHRS, CDR2 YFSETQ. The DNA of the CDR3 is TGCGCCAGCAGCTTGTGGACACCGAAAGGTAACGAGCAGTACTTC. As protein: CASSLWTPKGNEQYF. Supplemented by reference TRBV5-1 and TRBJ2-7, the full variable domain reads KAGVTQTPRYLIKTRGQQVTLSCSPISGHRSVSWYQQTPGQGLQFLFEYFSETQRNKGNFPGRFSGRQFSNSRSEMNVSTLELGDSALYLCASSLWTPKGNEQYFGPGTRLTVT.

The gene calls are TRBV19 and TRBJ1-1, with TRBD1 as a possible D gene (6 bases). With 6 bases removed from V and 4 bases from J, the gap between germline ends came to 15 bases. CDR1 and CDR2 from the germline V gene are LNHDA and SQIVND (reference sequence). The CDR3 runs 14 residues. The CDR3 sequence: CASSYRAGGTEAFF. Written as DNA, the CDR3 is TGTGCCAGTAGCTACAGGGCGGGCGGCACTGAAGCTTTCTTT.

This chain links TRBV20-1 with TRBJ1-1, with D uncertain. Germline lookup yields CDR1 DFQATT and CDR2 SNEGSKA (reference sequence). This CDR3 is 12 amino acids long. Trimming removed 3 bases at V and 1 base at J, with 6 bases between. CDR3 residues: CSASLPNTEAFF. In DNA, the CDR3 is TGCAGTGCTAGTTTGCCGAACACTGAAGCTTTCTTT.

V usage is TRBV19 and J usage is TRBJ2-6, with no clear D. Germline loops: CDR1 LNHDA, CDR2 SQIVND (reference sequence). CDR3 length: 15 residues. Trimming left V 5 bases short and J 0 bases short, with 8 bases between. This CDR3 is CASSVEVSGANVLTF. In DNA form, the CDR3 reads TGTGCCAGTAGTGTTGAAGTCTCTGGGGCCAACGTCCTGACTTTC.

This clone was observed a single time. V usage is TRBV12-3 or TRBV12-4 and J usage is TRBJ2-3, with 11 bases identical to TRBD2. J lost 6 bases, V lost 5 bases, and 1 base had no gene match. CDR3 size: 13 residues. DNA for the CDR3: TGTGCCAGCAGTCCTAGCGGGGGGGATACGCAGTATTTT. This encodes CASSPSGGDTQYF.

This chain links TRBV9 with TRBJ1-6, with D possibly matching TRBD1 (6 bases). Trimming cost V 0 bases and J 10 bases, with 14 bases left between them. The CDR3 consists of 15 residues. The germline V gene has CDR1 SGDLS and CDR2 YYNGEE. Written as DNA, the CDR3 is TGTGCCAGCAGCGTAGATGGCAGGGGAACATCACCCCTCCACTTT. This encodes CASSVDGRGTSPLHF. Full variable domain (remainder filled in from reference TRBV9 and TRBJ1-6): DSGVTQTPKHLITATGQRVTLRCSPRSGDLSVYWYQQSLDQGLQFLIQYYNGEERAKGNILERFSAQQFPDLHSELNLSSLELGDSALYFCASSVDGRGTSPLHFGNGTRLTVT.

V and J are TRBV28 and TRBJ2-1, with 9 bases matching TRBD1. The length of the CDR3 is 15 residues. The junction had 5 bases not matched to a gene; V was cut back by 7 bases and J by 1 base. Germline assignment: CDR1 MDHEN and CDR2 SYDVKM. CDR3 loop: CASIAGTGSYNEQFF. The DNA of the CDR3 is TGTGCCAGCATCGCCGGGACAGGGTCCTACAATGAGCAGTTCTTC. Using reference TRBV28 and TRBJ2-1 for the parts outside the CDR3, the full variable domain is DVKVTQSSRYLVKRTGEKVFLECVQDMDHENMFWYRQDPGLGLRLIYFSYDVKMKEKGDIPEGYSVSREKKERFSLILESASTNQTSMYLCASIAGTGSYNEQFFGPGTRLTVL.

This clone was found once. The rearrangement uses TRBV6-2 or TRBV6-3 and TRBJ1-5; TRBD1 agrees at 7 bases. CDR1 MNHEY and CDR2 SVGEGT come from the germline V gene. The CDR3 loop spans 15 amino acids. V lost 5 bases and J lost 2; bases outside the gene matches: 6. The CDR3 DNA is TGTGCCAGCAGTAAGGGGGCTCAGGGCAATCAGCCCCAGCATTTT. It specifies CASSKGAQGNQPQHF.

The genes are TRBV20-1 and TRBJ2-7; tentative D call: TRBD2 (6 bases). The germline V gene has CDR1 DFQATT and CDR2 SNEGSKA (reference sequence). This CDR3 contains 11 residues. V dropped 7 bases and J dropped 4 bases, with 11 bases sitting between them. CDR3 nucleotide sequence: TGCAGTGAACTAGCTGGGTACGAGCAGTACTTC. Encoded protein: CSELAGYEQYF.

Only one count was recorded for this clone. V is TRBV10-3 and J is TRBJ1-5; D is undetermined. Germline CDR1 ENHRY, CDR2 SYGVKD. This CDR3 has 14 residues. V was clipped by 4 bases and J by 5 bases, with 12 bases between them. CDR3 sequence reads: CAISVRPDDQPQHF. CDR3 nucleotides: TGTGCCATCAGTGTTCGGCCAGACGATCAGCCCCAGCATTTT.

The gene calls are TRBV27 and TRBJ1-1, with TRBD1 as a possible D gene (5 bases). Deletions cut 3 bases from V and 0 bases from J, with 8 bases between. Per germline, CDR1 MNHEY and CDR2 SMNVEV (reference sequence). The CDR3 is 14 amino acids. The CDR3 DNA reads TGTGCCAGCAGTTTCGGGGCGGTGAACACTGAAGCTTTCTTT. Amino acids: CASSFGAVNTEAFF.

V and J are TRBV15 and TRBJ2-2, with 8 bases matching TRBD2. Unmatched junction bases numbered 6, after V lost 1 base and J lost 2 bases. This CDR3 has 17 amino acids. Germline CDR1 is LNHNV and CDR2 is YYDKDF (reference sequence). CDR3 nucleotide sequence: TGTGCCACCAGCAGAGGATTAGCGGGGACAAACACCGGGGAGCTGTTTTTT. As protein: CATSRGLAGTNTGELFF.

This clone came up a few times. The chain links TRBV18 to TRBJ2-1, with D possibly TRBD2 on 6 matching bases. Looked up from germline, CDR1 is KGHSH and CDR2 is LQKENI. The CDR3 runs to 15 residues. V lost 6 bases and J lost 8, with 20 bases in between. CDR3 residues: CASSRTLADMDEQFF. CDR3 DNA sequence: TGTGCCAGCTCGCGGACCTTAGCGGACATGGATGAGCAGTTCTTC.

J is TRBJ1-4 and V is TRBV28, with 9 bases identical to TRBD1. Germline V gives CDR1 MDHEN, CDR2 SYDVKM. Unmatched junction bases numbered 7, after V lost 9 bases and J lost 8 bases. The CDR3 runs to 13 residues. Here the CDR3 reads CASVGTGQEKLFF. DNA of the CDR3: TGTGCCAGTGTGGGGACAGGGCAAGAAAAACTGTTTTTT.

A few counts support this clone. The chain combines TRBV6-1 with TRBJ1-1, with D maybe TRBD1 (5 bases). This CDR3 has 14 residues. Trimming cost V 3 bases and J 11 bases, with 19 bases left between them. Germline V CDR1 and CDR2: MNHNS, SASEGT. In nucleotides, the CDR3 is TGTGCCAGCAGTGAGAACCGGGACGCGGTTCTGGCTTTCTTT. It translates to CASSENRDAVLAFF.

The chain has TRBV7-9 and TRBJ2-5; D call uncertain. Trimming shortened V by 5 bases and J by 2 bases, and 12 bases separated the two germline ends. The CDR3 is 14 amino acids. Germline CDR1 and CDR2: SEHNR and FQNEAQ (reference sequence). The CDR3: CASSRAFGQETQYF. In DNA, the CDR3 is TGTGCCAGCAGCAGGGCCTTCGGTCAAGAGACCCAGTACTTC.

CDR3 sequence reads: CASTTPQGAGEKLFF. CDR3 DNA sequence: TGTGCCAGCACCACCCCCCAGGGGGCTGGTGAAAAACTGTTTTTT. J is TRBJ1-4 and V is TRBV28; 8 positions match TRBD1. This CDR3 is built from 15 residues. The V gene's germline CDR1 is MDHEN and CDR2 SYDVKM. The J segment lost 7 bases and the V segment lost 7 bases, leaving 11 bases of the junction unmatched.

The chain is built from TRBV2 and TRBJ1-4, with D possibly matching TRBD1 (5 bases). The V and J ends lost 8 bases and 0 bases respectively, with 22 bases between them. This CDR3 contains 18 residues. From germline, CDR1 is SNHLY and CDR2 FYNNEI. The CDR3 bases are TGTGCCAGCTTCAGGTTGGCGGGGGGGAGTGCAACTAATGAAAAACTGTTTTTT. It yields the protein CASFRLAGGSATNEKLFF.

CDR3 loop: CASEDRVGTEAFF. CDR3 coding DNA: TGTGCCAGCGAGGACAGGGTTGGTACTGAAGCTTTCTTT. The chain joins TRBV2 to TRBJ1-1, with 8 bases identical to TRBD1. This CDR3 has 13 residues. Germline CDR1 and CDR2: SNHLY and FYNNEI. J lost 5 bases, V lost 8 bases, and 7 bases had no gene match.

The genes are TRBV5-1 and TRBJ1-6, with 9 bases matching TRBD1. Losses at the gene ends were 0 bases for V and 10 bases for J; bases not matched to a gene: 8. Germline V CDR1 and CDR2: SGHRS, YFSETQ. The CDR3 extends over 16 amino acids. CDR3 region: CASSLARDRAVSPLHF. The CDR3 DNA is TGCGCCAGCAGCTTGGCAAGGGACAGGGCGGTGTCACCCCTCCACTTT. The full variable domain, with the rest looked up from reference TRBV5-1 and TRBJ1-6, is KAGVTQTPRYLIKTRGQQVTLSCSPISGHRSVSWYQQTPGQGLQFLFEYFSETQRNKGNFPGRFSGRQFSNSRSEMNVSTLELGDSALYLCASSLARDRAVSPLHFGNGTRLTVT.

The chain joins TRBV18 to TRBJ2-7, with D unresolved. The CDR3 totals 18 residues. V lost 3 bases to trimming and J lost 0 bases, with 21 bases between them. From germline, CDR1 is KGHSH and CDR2 LQKENI. CDR3 sequence (DNA): TGTGCCAGCTCACCTCTCGAGTTACACTCCGGTAGCTCCTACGAGCAGTACTTC. It codes for CASSPLELHSGSSYEQYF.